A selection of T cell receptor beta chains follows, all from one sample in a study of cytomegalovirus exposure and HLA in healthy donors. The data were produced by immunoSEQ multiplex PCR, yet TCRdb's version contains in-frame clones alone and is incomplete. Here the sample spans about 220,000 clones, just over 75% being singletons. Sequenced sample: PBMCs. Receptor source: a man younger than 35 in good health and CMV-seronegative. Each CDR3 is given with its conserved first and last residue. The D gene is left open where the match is weak. Clone size appears in some rows only: once, few, many, or a class for an expanded clone.

size	V	J	D	CDR3	DNA
few	TRBV11-2	TRBJ2-1	.	CASSSFDEQFF	TGTGCCAGCAGCTCCTTCGATGAGCAGTTCTTC
few	TRBV7-9	TRBJ2-5	.	CASRRKELETQYF	TGTGCCAGCAGAAGAAAAGAGCTGGAGACCCAGTACTTC
once	TRBV27	TRBJ1-1	TRBD1	CASSPSRTGFMNTEAFF	TGTGCCAGCAGTCCCTCGAGGACAGGTTTCATGAACACTGAAGCTTTCTTT
.	TRBV2	TRBJ1-2	.	CASSDRGSTIYGYTF	TGTGCCAGCAGTGATCGAGGAAGCACAATATATGGCTACACCTTC
once	TRBV5-4	TRBJ1-2	.	CASSQAQQVPGGYTF	TGTGCCAGCAGCCAAGCCCAACAGGTCCCTGGGGGCTACACCTTC
few	TRBV5-1	TRBJ1-1	TRBD1	CASRQGTGGAEAFF	TGCGCCAGCAGACAAGGGACAGGAGGGGCCGAAGCTTTCTTT
.	TRBV6-1	TRBJ2-3	.	CASRGLAGRTDTQYF	TGTGCCAGCAGAGGGCTGGCGGGCCGCACAGATACGCAGTATTTT
.	TRBV5-1	TRBJ2-3	.	CASSLTGGGRPSRRTDTQYF	TGCGCCAGCAGTCTTACAGGGGGCGGGAGGCCCTCCCGGCGCACAGATACGCAGTATTTT
.	TRBV5-8	TRBJ1-1	.	CASRTTSGSEAFF	TGTGCCAGCAGGACTACGAGTGGATCCGAAGCTTTCTTT
.	TRBV5-1	TRBJ2-3	TRBD2	CASSSGLAQFTDTQYF	TGCGCCAGCAGCTCCGGACTAGCGCAGTTCACAGATACGCAGTATTTT
.	TRBV7-9	TRBJ1-1	TRBD1	CASSLGGQGEAFF	TGTGCCAGCAGCTTGGGAGGACAGGGGGAAGCTTTCTTT
.	TRBV2	TRBJ2-5	.	CASSVAVGGGGGEQYF	TGTGCCAGCAGTGTAGCCGTGGGAGGTGGAGGGGGGGAGCAGTACTTC
.	TRBV7-3	TRBJ2-7	.	CASSRDSFSYEQYF	TGTGCCAGCAGCCGCGACAGCTTCTCCTACGAGCAGTACTTC
.	TRBV7-2	TRBJ2-1	TRBD2	CASSFIAGGPYNEQFF	TGTGCCAGCAGCTTTATAGCGGGAGGGCCTTACAATGAGCAGTTCTTC
.	TRBV28	TRBJ1-5	.	CASSLEGSQPQHF	TGTGCCAGCAGTTTAGAGGGATCTCAGCCCCAGCATTTT